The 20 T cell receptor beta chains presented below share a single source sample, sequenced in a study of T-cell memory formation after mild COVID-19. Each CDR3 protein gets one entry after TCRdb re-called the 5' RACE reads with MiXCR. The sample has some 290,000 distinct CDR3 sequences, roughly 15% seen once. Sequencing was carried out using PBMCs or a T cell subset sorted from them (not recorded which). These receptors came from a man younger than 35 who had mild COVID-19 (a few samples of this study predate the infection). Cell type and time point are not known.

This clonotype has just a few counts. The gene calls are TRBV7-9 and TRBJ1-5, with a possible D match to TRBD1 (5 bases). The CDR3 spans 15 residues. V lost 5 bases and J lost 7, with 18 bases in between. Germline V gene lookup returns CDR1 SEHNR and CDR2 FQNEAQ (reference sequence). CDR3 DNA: TGTGCCAGCAGCGTAGGACCAGGGATGGGCCAGCCCCAGCATTTT. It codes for CASSVGPGMGQPQHF.

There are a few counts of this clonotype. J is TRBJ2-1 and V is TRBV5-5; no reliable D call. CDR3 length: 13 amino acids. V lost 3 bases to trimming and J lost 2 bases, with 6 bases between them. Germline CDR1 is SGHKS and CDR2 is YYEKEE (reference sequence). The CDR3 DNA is TGTGCCAGCAGCTCCCCCCCCTACAATGAGCAGTTCTTC. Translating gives CASSSPPYNEQFF.

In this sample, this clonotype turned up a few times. CDR3 coding DNA: TGCGCCAGCAGCCAAGAGGGACAGGGGTTAGATACGCAGTATTTT. Translation gives CASSQEGQGLDTQYF. The rearrangement uses TRBV4-1 and TRBJ2-3, with 10 bases aligning to TRBD1. The CDR3 consists of 15 residues. J gave up 5 bases and V 0 bases, and 2 bases lay outside the gene matches. Germline loops: CDR1 MGHRA, CDR2 YSYEKL.

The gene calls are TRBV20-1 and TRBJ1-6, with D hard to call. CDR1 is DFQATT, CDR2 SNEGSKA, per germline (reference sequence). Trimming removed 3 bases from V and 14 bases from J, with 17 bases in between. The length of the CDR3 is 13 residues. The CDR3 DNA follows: TGCAGTGCTAGGTCCGCCCCTTTCATAACCCTCCACTTT. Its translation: CSARSAPFITLHF.

The CDR3 bases are TGTGCCAGCAGTTATCTTCGGACAGCTAGCACAGATACGCAGTATTTT. It is translated as CASSYLRTASTDTQYF. The rearrangement joins TRBV6-6 to TRBJ2-3, with D tentatively TRBD1 (6 bases). Trimming shortened V by 3 bases and J by 0 bases, and 13 bases separated the two germline ends. The CDR3 spans 16 residues. Germline V gene sequence: CDR1 MNHNY, CDR2 SVGAGI (reference sequence).

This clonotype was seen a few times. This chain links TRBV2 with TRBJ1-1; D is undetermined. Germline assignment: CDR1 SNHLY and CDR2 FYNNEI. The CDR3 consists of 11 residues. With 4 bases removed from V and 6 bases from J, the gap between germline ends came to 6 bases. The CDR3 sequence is CASSVVSEAFF. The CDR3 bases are TGTGCCAGCAGTGTGGTCTCTGAAGCTTTCTTT.

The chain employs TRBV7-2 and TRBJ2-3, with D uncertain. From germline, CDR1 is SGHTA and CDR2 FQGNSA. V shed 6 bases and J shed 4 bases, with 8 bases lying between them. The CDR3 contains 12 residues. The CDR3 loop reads CASSGAADTQYF. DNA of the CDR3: TGTGCCAGCAGTGGCGCCGCAGATACGCAGTATTTT.

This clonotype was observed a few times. The DNA of the CDR3 is TGTGCCAGCAGTTATAGCGGGGGTGGCAGCGTTGAGCAGTTCTTC. Protein product: CASSYSGGGSVEQFF. The chain combines TRBV7-8 with TRBJ2-1; 9 bases are shared with TRBD2. The ends lost 6 bases at V and 9 bases at J; junction bases unmatched: 12. Germline V CDR1 and CDR2: SGHVS, FQNEAQ. The CDR3 extends over 15 amino acids.

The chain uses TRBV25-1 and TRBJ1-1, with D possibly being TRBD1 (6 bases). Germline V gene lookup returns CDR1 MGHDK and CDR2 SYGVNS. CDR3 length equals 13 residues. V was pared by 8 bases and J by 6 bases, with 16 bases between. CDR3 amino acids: CASGGQVGAEAFF. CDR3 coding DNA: TGTGCCAGCGGGGGCCAAGTCGGCGCTGAAGCTTTCTTT.

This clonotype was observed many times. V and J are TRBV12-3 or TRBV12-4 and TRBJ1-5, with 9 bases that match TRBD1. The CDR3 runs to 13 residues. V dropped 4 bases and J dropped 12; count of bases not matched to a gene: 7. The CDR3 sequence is CASSSQQGALQHF. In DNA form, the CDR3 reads TGTGCCAGCAGTTCGCAACAGGGGGCACTCCAGCATTTT.

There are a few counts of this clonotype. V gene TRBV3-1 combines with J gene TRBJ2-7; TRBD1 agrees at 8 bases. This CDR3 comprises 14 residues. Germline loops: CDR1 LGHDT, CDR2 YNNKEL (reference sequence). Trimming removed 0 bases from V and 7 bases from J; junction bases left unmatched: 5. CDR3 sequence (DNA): TGTGCCAGCAGCCAAGATAGGGACAGGTCTGAGCAGTACTTC. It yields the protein CASSQDRDRSEQYF.

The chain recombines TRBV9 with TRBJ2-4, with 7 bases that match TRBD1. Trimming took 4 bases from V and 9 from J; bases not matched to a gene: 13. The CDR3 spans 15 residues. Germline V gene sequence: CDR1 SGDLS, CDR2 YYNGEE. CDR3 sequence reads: CASSPTSGQLAIQYF. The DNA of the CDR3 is TGTGCCAGCAGCCCTACCTCGGGACAGTTGGCCATTCAGTACTTC. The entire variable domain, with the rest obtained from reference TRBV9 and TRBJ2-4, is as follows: DSGVTQTPKHLITATGQRVTLRCSPRSGDLSVYWYQQSLDQGLQFLIQYYNGEERAKGNILERFSAQQFPDLHSELNLSSLELGDSALYFCASSPTSGQLAIQYFGAGTRLSVL.

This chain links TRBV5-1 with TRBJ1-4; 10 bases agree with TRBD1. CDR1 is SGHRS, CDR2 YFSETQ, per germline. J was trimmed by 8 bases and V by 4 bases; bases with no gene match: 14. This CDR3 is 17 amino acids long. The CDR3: CASSIAITGTGEEKLFF. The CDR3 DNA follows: TGCGCCAGCAGCATTGCGATAACCGGGACAGGGGAGGAAAAACTGTTTTTT.

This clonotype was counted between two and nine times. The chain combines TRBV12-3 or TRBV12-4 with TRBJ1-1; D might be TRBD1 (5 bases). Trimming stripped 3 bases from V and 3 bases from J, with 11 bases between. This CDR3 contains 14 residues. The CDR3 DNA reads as TGTGCCAGCAGTTTTGTAGGGGTTGACACTGAAGCTTTCTTT. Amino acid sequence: CASSFVGVDTEAFF.

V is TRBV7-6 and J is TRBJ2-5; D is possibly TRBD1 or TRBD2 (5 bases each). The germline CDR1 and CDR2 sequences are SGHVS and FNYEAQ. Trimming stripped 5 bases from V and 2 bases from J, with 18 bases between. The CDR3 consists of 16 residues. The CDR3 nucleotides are TGTGCCAGCAGCCCCAGGGCTAGCCGAGGTCAAGAGACCCAGTACTTC. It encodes CASSPRASRGQETQYF.

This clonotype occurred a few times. The CDR3: CSAGGHTNGYTF. In nucleotides, the CDR3 is TGCAGTGCTGGCGGACATACAAATGGCTACACCTTC. J is TRBJ1-2 and V is TRBV20-1; possibly TRBD1 for D (5 bases). This CDR3 has 12 amino acids. The V and J ends lost 5 bases and 6 bases respectively, with 13 bases between them. Germline V gene lookup returns CDR1 DFQATT and CDR2 SNEGSKA (reference sequence).

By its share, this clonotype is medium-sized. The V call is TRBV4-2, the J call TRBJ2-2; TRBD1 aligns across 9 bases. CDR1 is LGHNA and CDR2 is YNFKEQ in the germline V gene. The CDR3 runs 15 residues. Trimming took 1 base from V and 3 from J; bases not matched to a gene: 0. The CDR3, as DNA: TGTGCCAGCAGCCAAGGACAGGGGGACACCGGGGAGCTGTTTTTT. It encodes CASSQGQGDTGELFF.

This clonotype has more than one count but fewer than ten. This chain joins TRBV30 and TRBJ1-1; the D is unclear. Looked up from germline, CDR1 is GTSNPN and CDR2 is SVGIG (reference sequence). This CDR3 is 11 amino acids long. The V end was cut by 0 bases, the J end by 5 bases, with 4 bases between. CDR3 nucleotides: TGTGCCTGGAGTGTAGGAACTGAAGCTTTCTTT. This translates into CAWSVGTEAFF.

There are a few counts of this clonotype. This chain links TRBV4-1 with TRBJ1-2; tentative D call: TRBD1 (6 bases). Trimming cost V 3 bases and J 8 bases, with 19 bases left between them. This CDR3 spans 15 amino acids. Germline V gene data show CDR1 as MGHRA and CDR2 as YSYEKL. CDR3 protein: CASSHGGAGRGGYTF. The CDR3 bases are TGCGCCAGCAGCCACGGGGGGGCAGGGCGAGGGGGCTACACCTTC.

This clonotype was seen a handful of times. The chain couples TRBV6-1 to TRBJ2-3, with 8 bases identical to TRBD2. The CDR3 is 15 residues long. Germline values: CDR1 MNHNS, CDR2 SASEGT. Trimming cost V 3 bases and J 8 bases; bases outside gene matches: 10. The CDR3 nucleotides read TGTGCCAGCAGTGAGCGAGCGGGGGCCCCAGGTACGCAGTATTTT. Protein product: CASSERAGAPGTQYF.